The 15 T cell receptor beta chains below were found in one sample sequenced in a study of shared clonotypes between healthy human individuals. Libraries were prepared by immunoSEQ multiplex PCR; TCRdb keeps only in-frame clonotypes and omits some of them. The table includes 650,000 to 750,000 clones, more than 70% detected once. The sample consisted of memory CD4+ T cells sorted from blood. As to subset: CD45RA-negative fraction. All receptors derive from a woman aged 30 to 39 in good health.

This clone was seen only a few times. This chain links TRBV25-1 with TRBJ1-3; D is undetermined. Germline V CDR1 and CDR2: MGHDK, SYGVNS. Trimming pared 5 bases from V and 3 bases from J, leaving 2 bases between. The CDR3 runs to 11 residues. Here the CDR3 DNA reads TGTGCCAGCAGTTTTGGAAACACCATATATTTT. It encodes CASSFGNTIYF.

This clone was recorded at least ten times. V and J are TRBV7-6 and TRBJ1-2; unclear D gene. Trimming cost V 1 base and J 4 bases, with 16 bases left between them. The V gene's germline CDR1 is SGHVS and CDR2 FNYEAQ. The CDR3 is made up of 16 amino acids. The CDR3: CASSLGTPGSTYGYTF. For the CDR3, the DNA is TGTGCCAGCAGCTTAGGTACGCCGGGGTCCACCTATGGCTACACCTTC.

The V call is TRBV25-1, the J call TRBJ2-7, with a weak D call TRBD1 (6 bases). This CDR3 has 14 amino acids. Germline V gives CDR1 MGHDK, CDR2 SYGVNS. V was cut by 4 bases and J by 3 bases, with 13 bases left in between. The CDR3 here is CASSGQDGGYEQYF. As DNA, the CDR3 is TGTGCCAGCAGTGGACAGGACGGAGGCTACGAGCAGTACTTC.

CDR3: CASSYQGPSYEQYF. CDR3 nucleotides: TGTGCCAGCAGCTATCAGGGGCCCTCCTACGAGCAGTACTTC. The chain has TRBV27 and TRBJ2-7; a weak D match, TRBD1 (6 bases). CDR1 MNHEY and CDR2 SMNVEV come from the germline V gene (reference sequence). V was cut by 6 bases and J by 0 bases, with 12 bases left in between. The CDR3 is 14 residues long.

This clone was found once. J is TRBJ2-7 and V is TRBV11-2; no firm D call. V shed 4 bases and J shed 4 bases, with 11 bases lying between them. Germline V CDR1 and CDR2: SGHAT, FQNNGV. CDR3 size: 13 residues. In DNA form, the CDR3 reads TGTGCCAGCAGCTCGACTGGGATTTACGAGCAGTACTTC. Translation gives CASSSTGIYEQYF.

The rearrangement joins TRBV5-1 to TRBJ1-5; the match to TRBD1 covers 7 bases. CDR3 size: 15 residues. Germline-derived CDR1 and CDR2 are SGHRS and YFSETQ. J was trimmed by 4 bases and V by 1 base; bases with no gene match: 5. CDR3 sequence reads: CASSLMGQQNQPQHF. The CDR3 DNA follows: TGCGCCAGCAGCTTGATGGGACAGCAAAATCAGCCCCAGCATTTT.

The chain has TRBV7-2 and TRBJ2-7; D not certain. The CDR3 covers 11 residues. Deletions cut 2 bases from V and 7 bases from J, with 6 bases between. The V gene's germline CDR1 is SGHTA and CDR2 FQGNSA. The CDR3 DNA is TGTGCCAGCAGCTTAATGAGAGAGCAGTACTTC. Translation: CASSLMREQYF.

This chain uses TRBV5-4 with TRBJ2-1, with 7 bases aligning to TRBD2. Germline V gene lookup returns CDR1 SGHNT and CDR2 YYREEE (reference sequence). V dropped 1 base and J dropped 9; count of bases not matched to a gene: 10. This CDR3 spans 15 amino acids. The CDR3 here is CASSLPSGILGEQFF. The CDR3 DNA is TGTGCCAGCAGCTTGCCCAGCGGGATATTAGGTGAGCAGTTCTTC.

This clone has a handful of counts. The gene calls are TRBV27 and TRBJ2-1; D may be TRBD1 or TRBD2 (5 bases each). V was pared by 2 bases and J by 8 bases, with 13 bases between. Germline values: CDR1 MNHEY, CDR2 SMNVEV (reference sequence). The CDR3 extends over 14 amino acids. The CDR3 here is CASSLVSGTDEQFF. The DNA for the CDR3 is TGTGCCAGCAGTTTAGTCTCGGGGACCGATGAGCAGTTCTTC.

Worth noting for this clone: The sample has other DNA sequences that encode this CDR3 too. The chain has TRBV9 and TRBJ1-1; the match to TRBD1 covers 8 bases. Germline V gene data show CDR1 as SGDLS and CDR2 as YYNGEE. The CDR3 spans 15 residues. Trimming took 3 bases from V and 5 from J; bases not matched to a gene: 9. CDR3 residues: CASSGPGGGGTEAFF. DNA of the CDR3: TGTGCCAGCAGCGGCCCAGGGGGCGGAGGGACTGAAGCTTTCTTT.

This sequence joins TRBV2 and TRBJ1-2; D not certain. Trimming cost V 3 bases and J 2 bases, with 4 bases left between them. The CDR3 loop spans 12 amino acids. Germline V CDR1 and CDR2: SNHLY, FYNNEI. CDR3 in DNA: TGTGCCAGCAGTGAGGAAAACTATGGCTACACCTTC. As protein: CASSEENYGYTF. The full variable domain, its missing parts supplied by reference TRBV2 and TRBJ1-2, is EPEVTQTPSHQVTQMGQEVILRCVPISNHLYFYWYRQILGQKVEFLVSFYNNEISEKSEIFDDQFSVERPDGSNFTLKIRSTKLEDSAMYFCASSEENYGYTFGSGTRLTVV.

The V call is TRBV5-8, the J call TRBJ2-3; D is unclear. This CDR3 spans 14 amino acids. V was trimmed by 1 base and J by 2 bases, leaving 8 bases between them. From germline, CDR1 is SGHTS and CDR2 YDEGEE. CDR3 nucleotides: TGTGCCAGCAGCTTGCGCCAGACCACAGATACGCAGTATTTT. Its protein product is CASSLRQTTDTQYF.

Points on this clone: A far larger clone is only one base removed, so a read error is likely. V and J are TRBV28 and TRBJ1-1; 7 nucleotides agree with TRBD1. V lost 6 bases and J lost 7; bases outside the gene matches: 8. Per the germline V gene, CDR1 is MDHEN and CDR2 is SYDVKM. The CDR3 is 13 amino acids. The CDR3 is CASRTGWIIEAFF. The CDR3 DNA sequence: TGTGCCAGCAGGACAGGGTGGATCATTGAAGCTTTCTTT. Together with reference TRBV28 and TRBJ1-1, the CDR3 gives the full variable domain: DVKVTQSSRYLVKRTGEKVFLECVQDMDHENMFWYRQDPGLGLRLIYFSYDVKMKEKGDIPEGYSVSREKKERFSLILESASTNQTSMYLCASRTGWIIEAFFGQGTRLTVV.

This chain connects TRBV25-1 to TRBJ2-7, with unresolved D. Per the germline V gene, CDR1 is MGHDK and CDR2 is SYGVNS. Trimming took off 4 bases at V and 1 base at J, with 11 bases between the two ends. The CDR3 runs to 14 residues. CDR3 protein: CASSGQPPSYEQYF. As DNA, the CDR3 is TGTGCCAGCAGTGGGCAGCCACCATCCTACGAGCAGTACTTC.

This chain uses TRBV28 with TRBJ2-1; 8 bases align to TRBD2. This CDR3 comprises 17 residues. Germline CDR1 is MDHEN and CDR2 is SYDVKM. After removal of 3 bases from V and 10 bases from J, the junction contained 17 bases not matched to a gene. The CDR3 sequence: CASSFSLTSAKKGEQFF. DNA of the CDR3: TGTGCCAGCAGTTTCTCCTTGACTAGCGCTAAGAAAGGGGAGCAGTTCTTC.